Detailed here is one TCR beta chain. The sample comes from a study of blood T cell repertoires in COVID-19. The V gene's germline CDR1 is LGHNA and CDR2 YSLEER. V was pared by 0 bases and J by 3 bases, with 17 bases between. The CDR3 is made up of 17 amino acids. Produced via immunoSEQ multiplex PCR; TCRdb's table is partial and in-frame only. The sample comprises 120,000 to 150,000 clones, over 75% of which are singletons, and roughly 1.2% rests with the top ten. The chain has TRBV4-3 and TRBJ1-2; D might be TRBD1 (5 bases). Sequencing used PBMCs or T cells enriched from blood (not recorded which). The receptor was derived from a woman aged 25 to 45 with acute COVID-19. In DNA form, the CDR3 reads TGCGCCAGCAGCCAAGAGGGGAGGTACTCAGGGCACTATGGCTACACCTTC. It translates to CASSQEGRYSGHYGYTF.